This T cell receptor beta chain appears in the sequencing data of a study of control samples from healthy donors and cancer patients. Unmatched junction bases numbered 0, after V lost 0 bases and J lost 6 bases. This CDR3 has 15 amino acids. CDR1 and CDR2 (germline): LNHNV, YYDKDF (reference sequence). This clone is large by share. Other nucleotide sequences from this sample produce the same CDR3. The table came from immunoSEQ multiplex PCR; TCRdb's copy has only in-frame clones and leaves some out. The table shows 35,000 to 55,000 clones, with 85% to 95% occurring only once. The rearrangement uses TRBV15 and TRBJ2-2; 11 bases are a match to TRBD2. Sequencing was carried out using PBMCs. The TCR comes from a woman aged 40 to 49 with head and neck cancer. CDR3 residues: CATSRDSGGAGELFF. As DNA, the CDR3 is TGTGCCACCAGCAGAGATAGCGGGGGGGCCGGGGAGCTGTTTTTT.